The sequence of this T cell receptor beta chain was determined in a study of OX40 agonist ivuxolimab in advanced cancers. The assay was immunoSEQ multiplex PCR, and TCRdb's table has in-frame clones only and misses some. The sample includes 70,000 to 90,000 clones, roughly nine tenths of them seen just once. V lost 2 bases and J lost 5, with 13 bases in between. This CDR3 spans 15 amino acids. CDR1 is SGHTA, CDR2 FQGNSA, per germline. The chain couples TRBV7-2 to TRBJ2-1; maybe TRBD2 (5 bases). The specimen was CD4+ or CD8+ T cells sorted from blood, collected in a trial of the OX40 agonist ivuxolimab. The clonotype comes from an adult with an advanced solid tumor such as melanoma, head and neck, liver or kidney cancer. CDR3 loop: CASSLRGSTHNEQFF. DNA of the CDR3: TGTGCCAGCAGCTTACGAGGGTCTACGCACAATGAGCAGTTCTTC.